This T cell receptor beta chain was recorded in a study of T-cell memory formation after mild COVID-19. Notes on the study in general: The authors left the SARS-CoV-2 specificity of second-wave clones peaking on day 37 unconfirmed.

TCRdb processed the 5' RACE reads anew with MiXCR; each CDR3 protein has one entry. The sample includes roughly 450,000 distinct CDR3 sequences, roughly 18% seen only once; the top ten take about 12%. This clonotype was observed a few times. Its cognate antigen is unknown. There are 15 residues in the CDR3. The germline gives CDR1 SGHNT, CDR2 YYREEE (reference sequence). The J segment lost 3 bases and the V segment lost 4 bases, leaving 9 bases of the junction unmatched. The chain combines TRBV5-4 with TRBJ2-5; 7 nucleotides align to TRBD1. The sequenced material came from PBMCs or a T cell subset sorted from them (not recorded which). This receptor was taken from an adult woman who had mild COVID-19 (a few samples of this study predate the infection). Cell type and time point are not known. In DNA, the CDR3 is TGTGCCAGCAGCAGGGAGACAGGGATGGAAGAGACCCAGTACTTC. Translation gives CASSRETGMEETQYF.